These 18 T cell receptor beta chains came from one sample sequenced in a study of blood T cell repertoires in COVID-19 (TCRdb year 2020). Libraries were made using the immunoSEQ multiplex PCR assay. TCRdb re-hosts the immuneACCESS table, in-frame sequences only. Its copies lack some clones; in the studies checked, an unresolved V gene accounts for under half of them, and the cause for the rest is not known. Across this sample there are 200,000 to 250,000 clones, with just under 90% seen only once. The ten largest account for approximately 2.6% of the sample. Sequenced material: peripheral blood. These receptors were obtained from a young man with COVID-19, enrolled during active disease.

The chain joins TRBV2 to TRBJ2-7; 9 nucleotides align to TRBD1. The V and J ends lost 7 bases and 0 bases, in that order; junction bases with no gene match: 13. CDR3 length: 17 amino acids. The germline CDR1 and CDR2 sequences are SNHLY and FYNNEI. This chain's CDR3 is CASIGGRQGDSSYEQYF. The CDR3 DNA reads as TGTGCCAGCATCGGAGGGAGACAGGGGGACAGCTCCTACGAGCAGTACTTC.

The chain is built from TRBV11-2 and TRBJ1-5; D remains unclear. V lost 1 base and J 2 bases, leaving 15 bases between the germline ends. Germline CDR1 reads SGHAT; CDR2 reads FQNNGV. This CDR3 spans 17 amino acids. CDR3 DNA sequence: TGTGCCAGCAGCTTAGGACGCGGGGAGGGTCGCAATCAGCCCCAGCATTTT. Its translation is CASSLGRGEGRNQPQHF.

This rearrangement joins TRBV7-2 to TRBJ1-2; 7 nucleotides align to TRBD1. J lost 5 bases, V lost 5 bases, and 8 bases had no gene match. The CDR3 runs to 14 residues. Germline V gene data show CDR1 as SGHTA and CDR2 as FQGNSA. DNA of the CDR3: TGTGCCAGCAGCCCAGGAGGGGGCTGGTATGGCTACACCTTC. Translation: CASSPGGGWYGYTF.

V and J are TRBV9 and TRBJ2-7; the match to TRBD1 covers 8 bases. Trimming took 3 bases from V and 4 from J; bases not matched to a gene: 6. Germline CDR1 reads SGDLS; CDR2 reads YYNGEE. The CDR3 runs 14 residues. CDR3 residues: CASSAGQGRYEQYF. CDR3 DNA sequence: TGTGCCAGCAGCGCAGGACAGGGCAGATACGAGCAGTACTTC.

V is TRBV6-2 or TRBV6-3 and J is TRBJ1-5; no reliable D call. This CDR3 spans 15 amino acids. V was trimmed by 2 bases and J by 0 bases, leaving 8 bases between them. The germline gives CDR1 MNHEY, CDR2 SVGEGT. The CDR3 DNA follows: TGTGCCAGCAGTTACGGTGAGGGTAGCAATCAGCCCCAGCATTTT. Its protein product is CASSYGEGSNQPQHF.

This clone has just a few counts. V usage is TRBV4-2 and J usage is TRBJ1-1; D may be TRBD1 (6 bases). The CDR3 totals 15 residues. Germline CDR1 and CDR2: LGHNA and YNFKEQ. Trimming cost V 0 bases and J 8 bases, with 16 bases left between them. In DNA form, the CDR3 reads TGTGCCAGCAGCCAAGAAATTTCTCAGGGGACCGAAGCTTTCTTT. Protein: CASSQEISQGTEAFF.

A few counts support this clone. The rearrangement joins TRBV7-2 to TRBJ2-1, with TRBD2 matching over 10 bases. CDR1 and CDR2 from the germline V gene are SGHTA and FQGNSA. The CDR3 loop spans 15 amino acids. V lost 3 bases to trimming and J lost 7 bases; unmatched junction nucleotides: 6. The CDR3 nucleotides are TGTGCCAGCAGCTTGCAGCGGGGGGGCCGGAATGAGCAGTTCTTC. Protein: CASSLQRGGRNEQFF.

In its sample, this clone was seen once. At one end the junction does not follow the germline gene, possibly because of a read error. The V gene is TRBV5-1, the J gene TRBJ1-1; D gene uncertain. Looked up from germline, CDR1 is SGHRS and CDR2 is YFSETQ. The CDR3 contains 12 residues. CDR3 sequence: CVSRPGNTEAFF. In nucleotides, the CDR3 is TGCGTCAGCAGACCAGGGAACACTGAAGCTTTCTTT.

The chain links TRBV5-5 to TRBJ1-6; 9 bases fit TRBD1. The CDR3 spans 13 residues. V lost 2 bases, J lost 10 bases, and 1 base stayed unmatched. Germline lookup yields CDR1 SGHKS and CDR2 YYEKEE (reference sequence). In DNA, the CDR3 is TGTGCCAGCAGCTTCGGGACAGGGTCACCCCTCCACTTT. Its protein is CASSFGTGSPLHF.

The rearrangement uses TRBV19 and TRBJ2-1; 8 positions agree with TRBD2. Germline CDR1 reads LNHDA; CDR2 reads SQIVND (reference sequence). V dropped 7 bases and J dropped 2; count of bases not matched to a gene: 7. The CDR3 extends over 15 amino acids. The CDR3 sequence: CASTPPGLAYNEQFF. Here the CDR3 DNA reads TGTGCCAGTACTCCTCCGGGACTAGCCTACAATGAGCAGTTCTTC. Looking up the rest from reference TRBV19 and TRBJ2-1 gives the full variable domain: DGGITQSPKYLFRKEGQNVTLSCEQNLNHDAMYWYRQDPGQGLRLIYYSQIVNDFQKGDIAEGYSVSREKKESFPLTVTSAQKNPTAFYLCASTPPGLAYNEQFFGPGTRLTVL.

This clone was detected once. The genes are TRBV5-6 and TRBJ2-7; D might be TRBD1 (5 bases). V was cut by 6 bases and J by 3 bases, with 19 bases left in between. The CDR3 length is 15 residues. In germline, CDR1 is SGHDT, CDR2 YYEEEE. The CDR3 DNA reads TGTGCCAGCACCCCCCAGGGCAGCCAAGACTACGAGCAGTACTTC. Protein: CASTPQGSQDYEQYF. Full variable domain (rest looked up from reference TRBV5-6 and TRBJ2-7): DAGVTQSPTHLIKTRGQQVTLRCSPKSGHDTVSWYQQALGQGPQFIFQYYEEEERQRGNFPDRFSGHQFPNYSSELNVNALLLGDSALYLCASTPQGSQDYEQYFGPGTRLTVT.

The V and J genes are TRBV27 and TRBJ2-7, with TRBD2 matching over 8 bases. Germline CDR1 and CDR2: MNHEY and SMNVEV (reference sequence). The CDR3 has 13 residues. After removal of 1 base from V and 6 bases from J, the junction contained 2 bases not matched to a gene. The CDR3 sequence: CASSLYTSGEQYF. The CDR3 DNA reads as TGTGCCAGCAGTTTATATACTAGCGGCGAGCAGTACTTC.

This chain joins TRBV28 and TRBJ1-1, with D perhaps TRBD1 (5 bases). CDR3 size: 12 residues. The germline CDR1 and CDR2 sequences are MDHEN and SYDVKM. V lost 3 bases and J 7 bases, leaving 9 bases between the germline ends. CDR3 sequence reads: CASSLFRDEAFF. The CDR3 nucleotides read TGTGCCAGCAGTTTGTTCAGGGATGAAGCTTTCTTT.

This chain links TRBV19 with TRBJ1-6; 9 bases line up with TRBD1. V lost 1 base and J lost 7; bases outside the gene matches: 8. Germline values: CDR1 LNHDA, CDR2 SQIVND (reference sequence). This CDR3 is 17 amino acids long. DNA of the CDR3: TGTGCCAGTAGTATAGGACCGGGACAGGGCTTAAATTCACCCCTCCACTTT. Protein sequence: CASSIGPGQGLNSPLHF.

The chain employs TRBV7-2 and TRBJ1-5; maybe TRBD1 (5 bases). Germline lookup yields CDR1 SGHTA and CDR2 FQGNSA. CDR3 length: 13 amino acids. The V end was cut by 5 bases, the J end by 4 bases, with 9 bases between. As DNA, the CDR3 is TGTGCCAGCAGCCTACAGGAGAATCAGCCCCAGCATTTT. Protein: CASSLQENQPQHF.

This chain uses TRBV5-4 with TRBJ2-3; 9 bases are shared with TRBD2. V lost 4 bases, J lost 2 bases, and 14 bases stayed unmatched. The CDR3 spans 18 residues. Germline assignment: CDR1 SGHNT and CDR2 YYREEE (reference sequence). CDR3 DNA: TGTGCCAGCAGCGCGGCGCGGGGGGGCAGCCGTGACACAGATACGCAGTATTTT. It encodes CASSAARGGSRDTDTQYF.

The chain carries TRBV19 and TRBJ2-4, with TRBD1 matching over 10 bases. The germline gives CDR1 LNHDA, CDR2 SQIVND (reference sequence). This CDR3 contains 14 residues. J was trimmed by 8 bases and V by 7 bases; bases with no gene match: 8. The CDR3 nucleotides read TGTGCCAGTAAGCCCCGGGACAGGGGATACATTCAGTACTTC. Its translation is CASKPRDRGYIQYF.

This chain uses TRBV30 with TRBJ1-1; possibly TRBD1 for D (5 bases). The germline V gene encodes CDR1 GTSNPN and CDR2 SVGIG (reference sequence). Trimming removed 1 base from V and 1 base from J, with 16 bases in between. This CDR3 is 16 amino acids long. DNA of the CDR3: TGTGCCTGGAGTGCAATCATAGACAGACAGAACACTGAAGCTTTCTTT. Protein sequence: CAWSAIIDRQNTEAFF.